The entry that follows covers one T cell receptor beta chain sequence. Its antigen is not yet known. No base quality values were provided; no much bigger clone lies one nucleotide off. The CDR3 regions of human TCRbeta chains were subjected to immunosequencing. Under the source paper's analysis protocol: TCRs in the repertoires were matched against a reference library of SARS-CoV-2-specific TCRs that had been generated with the MIRA antigen-specificity platform. Breadth was defined as the fraction of unique TCRs that were SARS-CoV-2-associated, and depth was defined as the fraction of total T cells that were SARS-CoV-2-associated. Using the MIRA data, each spike-specific TCR was mapped to the spike region that the TCR reacts to and placed in a CD4 or CD8 class. Log10-transformed breadth and depth values were compared by one-way ANOVA with Sidak's multiple comparisons tests. TCRdb's version of the immuneACCESS table is confined to in-frame rearrangements and falls short of the full clone set. An unresolved V gene accounts for under half of the shortfall where checked; the remainder is of unknown origin. That table furnishes V, J and clone size, whereas the DNA furnished D and trimming. The sample data list about 150,000 clones, and over 70% of these were observed just once. The ten largest make up about 9% of the sample.

In the paper's terms, the time point label means: about 28 days (+/-7) after the second vaccine dose. AZD1222 recipients given second doses at about 4 weeks or at about 12 weeks were pooled, since spike-specific TCR depth and breadth were not found to differ between the two schedules. Samples from vaccinated people were obtained from the UK trials COV001 and COV002, which included a single-blind randomized controlled phase 2/3 trial of AZD1222 (ChAdOx1 nCoV-19) in healthy adults. For TCRbeta chain sequencing, PBMC samples were collected from trial participants at day 0 and at day 28 after the second dose. This sample stems from a study of T cell responses to AZD1222 COVID-19 vaccine (dated by TCRdb to the early 2020s). Background for the entire study: A total of 233 trial participants underwent TCR sequencing, of whom around 200 received two doses of AZD1222 and around 25 received two doses of the MenACWY control vaccine. Trial participants were enrolled by age into subgroups of 18-55, 56-69 and 70-plus years, and roughly 150, 30 and 60 TCR-sequenced participants, respectively, were included in these subgroups.

Results the study describes overall, beyond this receptor: Conclusions about previously exposed vaccinees were limited because only six AZD1222 recipients were SARS-CoV-2 seropositive at baseline. The 56-69-year group was small, and its depth increase did not reach significance, likely because of low power. Reportedly, almost half of the unique spike-specific TCRs recognized epitopes lying outside the regions that are mutated in the B.1.351 and B.1.1.7 variants. Because no samples from the day 14 peak response were available, repertoires could be characterized only after the peak T cell response. The vaccine-associated CD4 TCRs covered the entire spike protein, and the dominant responses fell in regions 160-218 and 743-854. Participants were mostly white British, with more females than males. The authors suggested clonal diversity may have been underestimated. Spike-specific TCR breadth and depth rose significantly after two AZD1222 doses compared with day 0 and with MenACWY recipients.

Trimming removed 8 bases from V and 3 bases from J, leaving 11 bases between the germline ends. The CDR3 holds 12 amino acids from the cysteine to the phenylalanine. Here the CDR3 DNA is all that survives: 36 bases in frame from base 1. CDR1 SEHNR and CDR2 FQNEAQ were looked up in the germline V gene (reference sequence). The sequence joins TRBV7-9 to TRBJ2-7; the D call is tentative, TRBD1 or TRBD2, as each matches 6 bases. This sequence was found in an adult who received the AZD1222 COVID-19 vaccine. Here the sequenced sample was peripheral blood, taken 28 days after the second AZD1222 dose. The encoded CDR3 is CASRGLNYEQYF. The sequenced DNA is TGTGCCAGCCGGGGGCTGAACTACGAGCAGTACTTC. Full variable domain (CDR3 extended with the reference TRBV7-9 and TRBJ2-7 proteins): DTGVSQNPRHKITKRGQNVTFRCDPISEHNRLYWYRQTLGQGPEFLTYFQNEAQLEKSRLLSDRFSAERPKGSFSTLEIQRTEQGDSAMYLCASRGLNYEQYFGPGTRLTVT.